Listed here are 18 T cell receptor beta chains from one sample, sequenced in a study of blood T cell repertoires in COVID-19. Generated by immunoSEQ multiplex PCR, the TCRdb table keeps only in-frame clones and is missing some. The table lists hundreds of thousands of clones, around 92% of them singletons, with about 3% in the top ten. The specimen sequenced was peripheral blood. The receptor source for this set is a woman aged 30 to 39 with COVID-19, enrolled during active disease.

The rearrangement joins TRBV7-9 to TRBJ1-1; D unresolved. Germline lookup yields CDR1 SEHNR and CDR2 FQNEAQ (reference sequence). This CDR3 is 15 amino acids long. V lost 1 base and J 1 base, leaving 10 bases between the germline ends. CDR3 bases: TGTGCCAGCAGCTTAGGCTCGCCAGGGAACACTGAAGCTTTCTTT. Encoded protein: CASSLGSPGNTEAFF.

Only a few counts were recorded for this clone. The gene calls are TRBV9 and TRBJ1-2; D gene ambiguous. V dropped 0 bases and J dropped 6 bases, with 9 bases sitting between them. This CDR3 has 13 residues. The germline CDR1 and CDR2 sequences are SGDLS and YYNGEE. The CDR3 region is CASSVGHLDGYTF. The CDR3 DNA follows: TGTGCCAGCAGCGTAGGGCACCTCGATGGCTACACCTTC. The whole variable domain, filled in from reference TRBV9 and TRBJ1-2, reads DSGVTQTPKHLITATGQRVTLRCSPRSGDLSVYWYQQSLDQGLQFLIQYYNGEERAKGNILERFSAQQFPDLHSELNLSSLELGDSALYFCASSVGHLDGYTFGSGTRLTVV.

This chain connects TRBV4-1 to TRBJ2-2, with 12 positions matching TRBD2. Germline CDR1 MGHRA, CDR2 YSYEKL. The length of the CDR3 is 19 residues. The V and J ends lost 3 bases and 5 bases, in that order; junction bases with no gene match: 13. The CDR3 spells CASSQGLAGGFKRTGELFF. The CDR3 region has the DNA TGCGCCAGCAGCCAGGGACTAGCGGGCGGTTTCAAGAGAACCGGGGAGCTGTTTTTT.

V usage is TRBV19 and J usage is TRBJ2-3; D is possibly TRBD2 (7 bases). This CDR3 region has 18 residues. Germline CDR1 and CDR2: LNHDA and SQIVND (reference sequence). V was clipped by 1 base and J by 2 bases, with 19 bases between them. The CDR3 DNA sequence: TGTGCCAGTAGTATAGGCCTGCGGGGGCGGAAGGACACAGATACGCAGTATTTT. Protein sequence: CASSIGLRGRKDTDTQYF.

The rearrangement uses TRBV15 and TRBJ1-1, with a weak D call TRBD1 (5 bases). CDR1 and CDR2 from the germline V gene are LNHNV and YYDKDF (reference sequence). CDR3 length equals 15 residues. Deletions cut 0 bases from V and 1 base from J, with 9 bases between. The CDR3 coding sequence is TGTGCCACCAGCAGAGATCGGGACTGGAACACTGAAGCTTTCTTT. Translating gives CATSRDRDWNTEAFF.

This clone came up once. The chain joins TRBV5-1 to TRBJ2-3, with 13 bases matching TRBD2. This CDR3 contains 17 residues. Trimming removed 1 base from V and 4 bases from J; junction bases left unmatched: 6. Germline CDR1 reads SGHRS; CDR2 reads YFSETQ. The CDR3 reads CASSLTTTSGRADTQYF. The DNA for the CDR3 is TGCGCCAGCAGCTTGACAACTACTAGCGGGAGGGCAGATACGCAGTATTTT.

This clone was recorded once. Sequence at one end of the junction differs from germline and may be a read error. The chain couples TRBV7-9 to TRBJ1-1; no firm D call. CDR3 length equals 11 residues. CDR1 SEHNR and CDR2 FQNEAQ come from the germline V gene (reference sequence). As DNA, the CDR3 is TGTGCCAGCTCCGGAAACAGTGAAGCTTTCTTT. Protein sequence: CASSGNSEAFF.

The chain is built from TRBV13 and TRBJ2-1, with TRBD2 matching 8 bases. Per germline, CDR1 PRHDT and CDR2 FYEKMQ (reference sequence). The junction had 9 bases not matched to a gene; V was cut back by 5 bases and J by 3 bases. This CDR3 comprises 16 residues. The CDR3 sequence is CASSPTSVRDYNEQFF. Here the CDR3 DNA reads TGTGCCAGCAGCCCGACTAGCGTACGGGACTACAATGAGCAGTTCTTC.

This chain connects TRBV15 to TRBJ1-2, with TRBD1 as a possible D gene (5 bases). The CDR3 contains 15 residues. The germline V and J ends were trimmed by 0 bases and 6 bases, with 14 bases remaining between them. CDR1 and CDR2 (germline): LNHNV, YYDKDF (reference sequence). The CDR3 spells CATSRDREQAHGYTF. CDR3 DNA: TGTGCCACCAGCAGAGATCGAGAACAGGCGCATGGCTACACCTTC.

V is TRBV7-2 and J is TRBJ1-2; the match to TRBD1 covers 9 bases. Trimming at V came to 5 bases and at J to 4 bases, leaving 11 bases not matched to a gene. Germline CDR1 is SGHTA and CDR2 is FQGNSA. This CDR3 comprises 16 residues. The CDR3 DNA is TGTGCCAGCAGCACCGCCCCGGGACAGGGCTCCTATGGCTACACCTTC. Translating gives CASSTAPGQGSYGYTF.

This chain connects TRBV3-1 (or the pseudogene TRBV3-2) to TRBJ2-7, with 8 bases matching TRBD2. CDR3 length equals 13 residues. The germline V gene encodes CDR1 LGHDT and CDR2 YNNKEL (reference sequence). Germline trimming cut 4 bases from V and 6 bases from J; bases unmatched to any gene: 5. The CDR3 is CASSPGGWGEQYF. For the CDR3, the DNA is TGTGCCAGCAGCCCGGGGGGGTGGGGCGAGCAGTACTTC.

The count of this clone is one. The chain joins TRBV6-5 to TRBJ1-2; D not resolved. The germline V gene encodes CDR1 MNHEY and CDR2 SVGAGI. The CDR3 sequence is 16 residues long. V was pared by 0 bases and J by 0 bases, with 11 bases between. CDR3 protein: CASSYSKTGANYGYTF. DNA of the CDR3: TGTGCCAGCAGTTACTCGAAAACGGGAGCTAACTATGGCTACACCTTC.

The rearrangement uses TRBV4-1 and TRBJ2-1; tentatively, D is TRBD2 (6 bases). The CDR3 is made up of 15 amino acids. The V and J ends lost 0 bases and 9 bases respectively, with 15 bases between them. From germline, CDR1 is MGHRA and CDR2 YSYEKL. The CDR3, as DNA: TGCGCCAGCAGCCAAGAATGGCGGAGGGCGGCTGAGCAGTTCTTC. As protein: CASSQEWRRAAEQFF.

This sequence joins TRBV27 and TRBJ2-7; 7 nucleotides match TRBD1. V was pared by 6 bases and J by 3 bases, with 8 bases of the junction left unmatched. The CDR3 covers 14 residues. CDR1 is MNHEY and CDR2 is SMNVEV in the germline V gene (reference sequence). CDR3 amino acids: CASSPAQGVYEQYV. CDR3 DNA: TGTGCCAGCAGCCCAGCCCAGGGGGTCTACGAGCAGTACGTC.

The rearrangement links TRBV10-3 to TRBJ2-1; D is possibly TRBD2 (6 bases). Trimming left V 5 bases short and J 7 bases short, with 18 bases between. The CDR3 loop spans 15 amino acids. The V gene's germline CDR1 is ENHRY and CDR2 SYGVKD. CDR3 region: CAISQFSGEVNEQFF. In DNA, the CDR3 is TGTGCCATCAGTCAGTTTTCGGGAGAAGTTAATGAGCAGTTCTTC.

The chain carries TRBV4-2 and TRBJ2-1; D not certain. CDR3 length equals 13 residues. Germline V gives CDR1 LGHNA, CDR2 YNFKEQ. V was trimmed by 1 base and J by 6 bases, leaving 7 bases between them. Here the CDR3 reads CASSQGISNEQFF. The DNA of the CDR3 is TGTGCCAGCAGCCAAGGTATCAGCAATGAGCAGTTCTTC.

V is TRBV6-4 and J is TRBJ2-3, with a weak D call TRBD1 (5 bases). The CDR3 runs 15 residues. The ends were cut back, 3 bases at V and 0 bases at J, with 10 bases in the middle. Germline V lookup: CDR1 MRHNA, CDR2 SNTAGT. The CDR3 DNA reads TGTGCCAGCAGTGAATCAGGGTCTAGCACAGATACGCAGTATTTT. This translates into CASSESGSSTDTQYF.

The chain is built from TRBV9 and TRBJ1-1; no clear D. The CDR3 is made up of 13 amino acids. V lost 1 base to trimming and J lost 3 bases, with 7 bases between them. From germline, CDR1 is SGDLS and CDR2 YYNGEE. The CDR3 DNA sequence: TGTGCCAGCAGCGTACCGAGGGACACTGAAGCTTTCTTT. Residues: CASSVPRDTEAFF.